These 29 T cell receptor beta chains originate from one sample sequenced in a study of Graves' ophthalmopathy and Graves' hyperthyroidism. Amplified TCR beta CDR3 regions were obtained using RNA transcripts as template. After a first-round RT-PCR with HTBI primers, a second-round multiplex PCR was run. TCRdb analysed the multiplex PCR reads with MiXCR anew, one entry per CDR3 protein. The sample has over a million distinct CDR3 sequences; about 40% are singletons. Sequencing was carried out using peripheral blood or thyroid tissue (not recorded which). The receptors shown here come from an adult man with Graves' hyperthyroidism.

The chain's CDR3 is CAWSKRGVQETQYF. The CDR3 DNA is TGTGCCTGGAGTAAGCGGGGGGTACAAGAGACCCAGTACTTC. The gene calls are TRBV7-9 and TRBJ2-5; 9 positions agree with TRBD2. The CDR3 has 14 residues. Trimming at V came to 11 bases and at J to 2 bases, leaving 9 bases not matched to a gene. Germline CDR1 reads SEHNR; CDR2 reads FQNEAQ (reference sequence).

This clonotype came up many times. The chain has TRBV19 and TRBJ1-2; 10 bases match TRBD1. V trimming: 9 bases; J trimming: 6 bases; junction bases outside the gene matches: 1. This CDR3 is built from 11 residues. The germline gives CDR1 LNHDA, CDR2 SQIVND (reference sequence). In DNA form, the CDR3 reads TGTGCCAGCGACAGGGGGCATGGCTACACCTTC. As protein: CASDRGHGYTF.

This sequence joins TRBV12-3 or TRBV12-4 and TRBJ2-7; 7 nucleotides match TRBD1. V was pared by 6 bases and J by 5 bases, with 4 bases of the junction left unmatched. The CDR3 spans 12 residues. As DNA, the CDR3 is TGTGCCAGCAGACAAGACAGGGACGAGCAGTACTTC. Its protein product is CASRQDRDEQYF.

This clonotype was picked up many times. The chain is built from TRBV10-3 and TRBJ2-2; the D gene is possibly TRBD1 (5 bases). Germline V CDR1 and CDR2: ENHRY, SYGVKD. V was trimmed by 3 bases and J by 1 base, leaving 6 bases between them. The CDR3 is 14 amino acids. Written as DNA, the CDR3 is TGTGCCATCAGTGACAGGGAGAACACCGGGGAGCTGTTTTTT. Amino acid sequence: CAISDRENTGELFF.

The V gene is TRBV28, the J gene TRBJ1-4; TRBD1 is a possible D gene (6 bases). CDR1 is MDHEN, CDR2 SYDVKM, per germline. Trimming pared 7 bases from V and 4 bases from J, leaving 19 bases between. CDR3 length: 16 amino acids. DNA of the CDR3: TGTGCCAGCACCTGGAGGGGGAGGGGAGGTAATGAAAAACTGTTTTTT. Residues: CASTWRGRGGNEKLFF.

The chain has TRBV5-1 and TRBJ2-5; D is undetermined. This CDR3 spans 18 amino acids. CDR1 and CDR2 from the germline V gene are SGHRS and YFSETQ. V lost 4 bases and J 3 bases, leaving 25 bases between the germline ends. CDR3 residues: CASSLSASDNVVKETQYF. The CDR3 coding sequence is TGCGCCAGCAGCCTCTCAGCCTCTGACAACGTAGTTAAAGAGACCCAGTACTTC.

Here the CDR3 DNA reads TGTGCCAGCAGTGAACCTAGCGCGACCTCCTACGAGCAGTACTTC. Protein: CASSEPSATSYEQYF. The chain links TRBV6-1 to TRBJ2-7; D may be TRBD2 (6 bases). The CDR3 is 15 residues long. V was pared by 2 bases and J by 0 bases, with 11 bases between. CDR1 is MNHNS, CDR2 SASEGT, per germline.

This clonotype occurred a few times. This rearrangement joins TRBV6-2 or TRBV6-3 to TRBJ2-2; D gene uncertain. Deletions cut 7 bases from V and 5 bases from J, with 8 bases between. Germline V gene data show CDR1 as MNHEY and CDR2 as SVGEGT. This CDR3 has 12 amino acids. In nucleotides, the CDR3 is TGTGCCAGCACTCCTGCGACCGGGGAGCTGTTTTTT. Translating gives CASTPATGELFF.

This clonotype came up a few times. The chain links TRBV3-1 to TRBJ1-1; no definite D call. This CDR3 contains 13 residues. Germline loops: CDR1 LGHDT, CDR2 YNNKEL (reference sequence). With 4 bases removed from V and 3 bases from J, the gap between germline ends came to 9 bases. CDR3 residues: CASSPRLHTEAFF. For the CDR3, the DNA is TGTGCCAGCAGCCCGCGGTTACACACTGAAGCTTTCTTT.

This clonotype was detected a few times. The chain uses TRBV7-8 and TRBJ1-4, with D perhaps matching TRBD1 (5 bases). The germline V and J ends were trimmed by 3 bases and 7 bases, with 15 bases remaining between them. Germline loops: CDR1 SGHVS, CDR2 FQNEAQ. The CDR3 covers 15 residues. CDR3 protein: CASSFGTGAVEKLFF. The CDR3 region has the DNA TGTGCCAGCAGCTTCGGTACCGGGGCGGTTGAAAAACTGTTTTTT.

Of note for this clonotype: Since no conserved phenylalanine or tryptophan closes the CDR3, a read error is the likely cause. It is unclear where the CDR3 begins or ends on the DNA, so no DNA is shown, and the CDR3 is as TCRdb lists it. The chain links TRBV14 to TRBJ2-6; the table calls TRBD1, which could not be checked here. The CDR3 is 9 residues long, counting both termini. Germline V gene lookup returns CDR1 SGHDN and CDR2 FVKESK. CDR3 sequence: CASSHLGGA.

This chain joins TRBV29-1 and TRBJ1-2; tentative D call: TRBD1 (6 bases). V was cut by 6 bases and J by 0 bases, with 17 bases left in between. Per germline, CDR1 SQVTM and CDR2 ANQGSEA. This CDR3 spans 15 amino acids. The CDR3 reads CSVGGAETANYGYTF. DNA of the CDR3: TGCAGCGTCGGGGGGGCAGAAACAGCTAACTATGGCTACACCTTC.

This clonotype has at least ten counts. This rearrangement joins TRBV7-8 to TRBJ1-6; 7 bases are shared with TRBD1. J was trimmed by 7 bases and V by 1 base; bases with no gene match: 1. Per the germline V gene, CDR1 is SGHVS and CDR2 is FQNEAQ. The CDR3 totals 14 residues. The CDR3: CASSLEGQNSPLHF. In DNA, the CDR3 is TGTGCCAGCAGCTTAGAGGGACAGAATTCACCCCTCCACTTT.

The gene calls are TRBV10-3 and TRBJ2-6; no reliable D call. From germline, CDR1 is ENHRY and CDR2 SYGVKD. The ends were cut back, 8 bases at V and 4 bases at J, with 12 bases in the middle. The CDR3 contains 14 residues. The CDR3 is CAIAPDWGANVLTF. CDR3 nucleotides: TGTGCCATCGCTCCCGACTGGGGGGCCAACGTCCTGACTTTC.

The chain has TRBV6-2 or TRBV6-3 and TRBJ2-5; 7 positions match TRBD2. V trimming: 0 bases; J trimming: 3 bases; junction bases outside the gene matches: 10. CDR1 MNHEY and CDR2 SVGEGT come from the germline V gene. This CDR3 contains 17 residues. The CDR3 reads CASSYSKAAGDKETQYF. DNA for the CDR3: TGTGCCAGCAGTTACTCGAAGGCTGCGGGAGATAAAGAGACCCAGTACTTC.

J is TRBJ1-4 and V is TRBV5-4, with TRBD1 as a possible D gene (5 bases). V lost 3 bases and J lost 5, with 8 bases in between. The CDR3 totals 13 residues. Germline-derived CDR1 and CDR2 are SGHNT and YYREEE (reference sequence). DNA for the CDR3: TGTGCCAGCAGCTCAGGGATCAATGAAAAACTGTTTTTT. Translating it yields CASSSGINEKLFF.

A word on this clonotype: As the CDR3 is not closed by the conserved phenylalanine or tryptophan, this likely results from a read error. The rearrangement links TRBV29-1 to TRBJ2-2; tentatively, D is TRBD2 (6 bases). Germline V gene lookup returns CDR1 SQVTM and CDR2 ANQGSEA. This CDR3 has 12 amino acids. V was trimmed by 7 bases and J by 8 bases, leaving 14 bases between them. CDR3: CSGRVATGELFL. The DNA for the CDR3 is TGCAGCGGGAGGGTAGCTACGGGGGAGCTGTTTCTT.

The CDR3, as DNA: TGTGCCAGTAGTTCGGCTCGAGGGGGTGACGAGCAGTACTTC. Encoded protein: CASSSARGGDEQYF. This chain uses TRBV19 with TRBJ2-7, with D possibly matching TRBD1 (6 bases). Germline values: CDR1 LNHDA, CDR2 SQIVND (reference sequence). The CDR3 covers 14 residues. Trimming shortened V by 5 bases and J by 5 bases, and 16 bases separated the two germline ends.

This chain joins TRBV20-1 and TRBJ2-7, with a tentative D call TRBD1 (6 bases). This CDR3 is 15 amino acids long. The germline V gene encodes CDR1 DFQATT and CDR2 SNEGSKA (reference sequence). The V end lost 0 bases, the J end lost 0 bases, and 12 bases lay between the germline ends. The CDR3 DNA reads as TGCAGTGCTAGAGATCCAGGGGAGTTCTCCTACGAGCAGTACTTC. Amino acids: CSARDPGEFSYEQYF.

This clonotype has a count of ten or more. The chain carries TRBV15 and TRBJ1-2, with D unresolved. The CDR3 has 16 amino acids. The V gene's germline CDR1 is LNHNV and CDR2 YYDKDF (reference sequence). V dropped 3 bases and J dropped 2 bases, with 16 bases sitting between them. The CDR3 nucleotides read TGTGCCACCAGCAGCAAGGGCCGCCAGAGCAACTATGGCTACACCTTC. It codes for CATSSKGRQSNYGYTF.

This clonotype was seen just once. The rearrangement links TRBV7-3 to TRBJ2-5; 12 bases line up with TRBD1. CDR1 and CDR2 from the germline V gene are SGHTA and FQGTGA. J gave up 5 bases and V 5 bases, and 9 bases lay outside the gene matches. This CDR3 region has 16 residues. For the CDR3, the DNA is TGTGCCAGCAGCCCACCGGGGACAGGGGGCGGGGAGACCCAGTACTTC. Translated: CASSPPGTGGGETQYF.

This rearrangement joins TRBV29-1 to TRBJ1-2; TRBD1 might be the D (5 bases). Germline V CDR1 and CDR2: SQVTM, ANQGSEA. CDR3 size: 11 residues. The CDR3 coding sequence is TGCATCGGTGGGTTGGCAGGGAGCTACACCTTC. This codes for CIGGLAGSYTF.

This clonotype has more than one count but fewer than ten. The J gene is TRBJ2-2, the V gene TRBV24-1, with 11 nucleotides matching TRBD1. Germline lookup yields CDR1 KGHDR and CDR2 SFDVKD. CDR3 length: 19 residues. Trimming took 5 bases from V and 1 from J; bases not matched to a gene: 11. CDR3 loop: CATSATTGQGVMNTGELFF. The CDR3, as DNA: TGTGCCACCAGTGCAACCACGGGACAGGGGGTTATGAACACCGGGGAGCTGTTTTTT.

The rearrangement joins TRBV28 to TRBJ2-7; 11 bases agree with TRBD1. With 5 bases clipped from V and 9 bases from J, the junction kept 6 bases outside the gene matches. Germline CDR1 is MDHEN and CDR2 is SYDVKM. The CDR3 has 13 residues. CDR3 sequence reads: CASSVGTGGVQYF. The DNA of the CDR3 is TGTGCCAGCAGTGTCGGGACAGGGGGTGTGCAGTACTTC.

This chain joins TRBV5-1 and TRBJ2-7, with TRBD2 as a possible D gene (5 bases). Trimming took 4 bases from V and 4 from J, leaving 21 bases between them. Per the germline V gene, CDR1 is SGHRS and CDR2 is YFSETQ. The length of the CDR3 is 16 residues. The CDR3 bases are TGCGCCAGCAGCCCGACTTCAGCCCCGGTAGCGTACGAGCAGTACTTC. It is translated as CASSPTSAPVAYEQYF.

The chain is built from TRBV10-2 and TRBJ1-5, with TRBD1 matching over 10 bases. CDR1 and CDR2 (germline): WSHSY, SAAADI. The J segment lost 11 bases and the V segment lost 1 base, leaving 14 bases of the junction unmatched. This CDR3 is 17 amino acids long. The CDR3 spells CASSEYLTGTGVQAQHF. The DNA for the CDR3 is TGCGCCAGCAGTGAGTACTTAACCGGGACAGGGGTCCAGGCCCAGCATTTT.

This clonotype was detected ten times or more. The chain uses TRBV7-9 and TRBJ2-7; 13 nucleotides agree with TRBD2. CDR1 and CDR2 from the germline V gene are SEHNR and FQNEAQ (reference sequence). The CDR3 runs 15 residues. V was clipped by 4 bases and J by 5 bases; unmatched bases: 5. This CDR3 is CASSSPGLAGHEQYF. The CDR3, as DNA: TGTGCCAGCAGCTCACCGGGACTAGCGGGACACGAGCAGTACTTC.

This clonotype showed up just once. The CDR3 DNA sequence: TGTGCCATCAGTGTTGGGACAGGGGCCTACGAGCAGTACTTC. It specifies CAISVGTGAYEQYF. V usage is TRBV10-3 and J usage is TRBJ2-7; 10 bases are shared with TRBD1. The J segment lost 2 bases and the V segment lost 4 bases, leaving 2 bases of the junction unmatched. The CDR3 has 14 amino acids. The V gene's germline CDR1 is ENHRY and CDR2 SYGVKD.

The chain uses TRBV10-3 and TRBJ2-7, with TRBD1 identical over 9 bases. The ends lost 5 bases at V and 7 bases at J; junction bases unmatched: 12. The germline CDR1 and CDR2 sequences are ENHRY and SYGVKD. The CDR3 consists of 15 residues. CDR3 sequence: CAISYAGTGFREQYF. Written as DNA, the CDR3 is TGTGCCATCAGTTACGCCGGGACAGGGTTTCGGGAGCAGTACTTC.